A single sample gave rise to the 15 T cell receptor beta chains below, sequenced in a study of T cell changes during pregnancy in multiple sclerosis. Libraries were prepared by immunoSEQ multiplex PCR; TCRdb keeps only in-frame clonotypes and omits some of them. The sample lists approximately 83,000 clones; 94% were seen once. The source material was peripheral blood, sampled in the third trimester of pregnancy. Receptors originate from a female donor with multiple sclerosis, enrolled in a pregnancy study.

The CDR3 reads CASSSSGVRNEQFF. The CDR3 nucleotides are TGTGCCAGCAGTTCCTCAGGGGTTAGGAATGAGCAGTTCTTC. The chain joins TRBV28 to TRBJ2-1; D may be TRBD1 (6 bases). Trimming shortened V by 4 bases and J by 7 bases, and 14 bases separated the two germline ends. Germline CDR1 is MDHEN and CDR2 is SYDVKM. CDR3 length equals 14 residues.

The chain employs TRBV9 and TRBJ1-3, with unresolved D. The CDR3 is 13 amino acids. The germline V gene encodes CDR1 SGDLS and CDR2 YYNGEE. V was pared by 4 bases and J by 6 bases, with 11 bases between. CDR3 in amino acids: CASSPGVLNTIYF. The CDR3 nucleotides are TGTGCCAGCAGCCCCGGGGTCCTAAACACCATATATTTT.

The chain links TRBV6-5 to TRBJ2-6; D is uncertain. CDR1 MNHEY and CDR2 SVGAGI come from the germline V gene. Trimming left V 6 bases short and J 1 base short, with 10 bases between. The CDR3 sequence is 15 residues long. The CDR3 is CASSPYLSGANVLTF. DNA of the CDR3: TGTGCCAGCAGCCCCTACCTTTCTGGGGCCAACGTCCTGACTTTC.

This sequence joins TRBV19 and TRBJ1-5; 8 bases fit TRBD1. Germline V CDR1 and CDR2: LNHDA, SQIVND (reference sequence). With 2 bases clipped from V and 4 bases from J, the junction kept 4 bases outside the gene matches. The CDR3 spans 15 residues. The CDR3 DNA is TGTGCCAGTAGTATACTGGACAGGGAGAATCAGCCCCAGCATTTT. Protein product: CASSILDRENQPQHF.

The chain couples TRBV28 to TRBJ1-1, with a tentative D call TRBD1 (5 bases). CDR3 length: 14 residues. Germline assignment: CDR1 MDHEN and CDR2 SYDVKM. V was pared by 3 bases and J by 5 bases, with 13 bases between. The CDR3 region is CASSFVRGGTEAFF. The CDR3, as DNA: TGTGCCAGCAGTTTTGTGAGGGGAGGGACTGAAGCTTTCTTT.

Comment on this clone: Compared with germline, one end of the junction differs, possibly owing to a read error. The V and J genes are TRBV7-7 and TRBJ2-7; 11 nucleotides match TRBD2. In germline, CDR1 is SSHAT, CDR2 FNYEAQ (reference sequence). This CDR3 spans 14 amino acids. CDR3 sequence reads: CASSEGLAAPEQYF. Here the CDR3 DNA reads TGTGCTAGCAGCGAGGGACTAGCGGCCCCCGAGCAGTACTTC.

This chain connects TRBV9 to TRBJ1-5, with a possible D match to TRBD1 (6 bases). There are 15 residues in the CDR3. Germline V gene sequence: CDR1 SGDLS, CDR2 YYNGEE. V lost 4 bases, J lost 6 bases, and 17 bases lay in between. CDR3 in DNA: TGTGCCAGCAGCCCTGGGGGCGGGCTTCTTCAGCCCCAGCATTTT. Protein sequence: CASSPGGGLLQPQHF. Supplemented by reference TRBV9 and TRBJ1-5, the full variable domain reads DSGVTQTPKHLITATGQRVTLRCSPRSGDLSVYWYQQSLDQGLQFLIQYYNGEERAKGNILERFSAQQFPDLHSELNLSSLELGDSALYFCASSPGGGLLQPQHFGDGTRLSIL.

The chain combines TRBV25-1 with TRBJ2-6, with 14 bases lining up with TRBD2. The CDR3 loop spans 17 amino acids. With V trimmed by 4 bases and J by 2 bases, 1 base remained unmatched. Germline V lookup: CDR1 MGHDK, CDR2 SYGVNS. The CDR3 region is CASSGTSGRPGANVLTF. CDR3 DNA sequence: TGTGCCAGCAGTGGGACTAGCGGGAGGCCTGGGGCCAACGTCCTGACTTTC.

The V call is TRBV9, the J call TRBJ2-1, with D perhaps TRBD2 (6 bases). The CDR3 contains 15 residues. Trimming shortened V by 0 bases and J by 9 bases, and 16 bases separated the two germline ends. Germline lookup yields CDR1 SGDLS and CDR2 YYNGEE. CDR3 DNA: TGTGCCAGCAGCGTAGGACTAGTGGCCCTCGGTGAGCAGTTCTTC. This sequence encodes CASSVGLVALGEQFF.

The chain has TRBV7-2 and TRBJ2-1; TRBD2 matches 13 bases. The ends lost 5 bases at V and 9 bases at J; junction bases unmatched: 4. This CDR3 has 14 residues. CDR1 and CDR2 from the germline V gene are SGHTA and FQGNSA. The chain's CDR3 is CASSGLAGAVEQFF. Written as DNA, the CDR3 is TGTGCCAGCAGCGGACTAGCGGGAGCGGTTGAGCAGTTCTTC.

The chain employs TRBV5-1 and TRBJ2-5; 7 nucleotides agree with TRBD2. J lost 4 bases, V lost 4 bases, and 13 bases had no gene match. The CDR3 length is 16 residues. Germline V gives CDR1 SGHRS, CDR2 YFSETQ. In nucleotides, the CDR3 is TGCGCCAGCAGCCCCGGTGGGAGGGCCGGGGGAGAGACCCAGTACTTC. Translated: CASSPGGRAGGETQYF.

This chain links TRBV5-1 with TRBJ2-7; possible D gene TRBD1, 6 bases. Germline V CDR1 and CDR2: SGHRS, YFSETQ. This CDR3 is 15 amino acids long. V was trimmed by 1 base and J by 2 bases, leaving 13 bases between them. The CDR3 sequence: CASSLRSRGTYEQYF. The DNA for the CDR3 is TGCGCCAGCAGCTTGAGGTCCAGGGGAACCTACGAGCAGTACTTC.

A single count supports this clone. The rearrangement joins TRBV4-3 to TRBJ1-4; 10 positions agree with TRBD1. Germline V gene lookup returns CDR1 LGHNA and CDR2 YSLEER. V lost 6 bases to trimming and J lost 8 bases; unmatched junction nucleotides: 9. The CDR3 extends over 15 amino acids. CDR3 nucleotides: TGCGCCAGCAGTCCGGGACAGGGGTGGGAAGAAAAACTGTTTTTT. This encodes CASSPGQGWEEKLFF.

The V call is TRBV11-3, the J call TRBJ2-1; 14 positions match TRBD2. J gave up 7 bases and V 5 bases, and 4 bases lay outside the gene matches. The length of the CDR3 is 15 residues. CDR1 is SGHNT and CDR2 is YENEEA in the germline V gene. For the CDR3, the DNA is TGTGCCAGCAGCCTACGGACTAGCGGGAGGAATGAGCAGTTCTTC. Translated, it gives CASSLRTSGRNEQFF.

The chain combines TRBV10-3 with TRBJ2-3; 11 bases map to TRBD2. The CDR3 length is 14 residues. The ends lost 2 bases at V and 5 bases at J; junction bases unmatched: 0. Germline CDR1 and CDR2: ENHRY and SYGVKD. CDR3 nucleotide sequence: TGTGCCATCAGTGAGACTAGCGGGAGAGATACGCAGTATTTT. Residues: CAISETSGRDTQYF.